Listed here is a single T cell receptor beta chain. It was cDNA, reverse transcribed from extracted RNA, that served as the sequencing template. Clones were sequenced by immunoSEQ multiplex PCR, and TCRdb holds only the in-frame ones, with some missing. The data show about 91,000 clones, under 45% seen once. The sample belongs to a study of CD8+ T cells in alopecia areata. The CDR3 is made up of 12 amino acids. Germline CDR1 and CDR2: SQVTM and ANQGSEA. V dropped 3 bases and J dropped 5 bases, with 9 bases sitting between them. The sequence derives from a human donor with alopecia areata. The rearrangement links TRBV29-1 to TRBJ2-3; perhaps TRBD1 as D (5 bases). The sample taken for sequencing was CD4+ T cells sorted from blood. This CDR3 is CSVDLGVDTQYF. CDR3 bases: TGCAGCGTTGATCTAGGGGTAGATACGCAGTATTTT.